The subject of this entry is one T cell receptor (beta chain). The antigen remains unidentified. Through template switching, a universal primer site was introduced, and the cDNA contained unique molecular identifiers. TCRdb analysed the 5' RACE reads with MiXCR anew, one entry per CDR3 protein. The sample carries roughly 250,000 distinct CDR3 sequences, roughly 7% recorded once. The data were taken from a study of identical twins. The study's findings and limits: Models, which agreed with sharing between unrelated individuals, nonetheless underestimated the out-of-frame TCR alpha sharing seen in monozygotic twins. Abundant beta clonotypes from cord blood had fewer insertions, unlike memory repertoires, which showed none. When twins shared out-of-frame alpha sequences, those sequences had excess low generation probability.

The CDR3 runs 13 residues. Germline lookup yields CDR1 KGHSH and CDR2 LQKENI. V lost 2 bases to trimming and J lost 4 bases; unmatched junction nucleotides: 0. The data were also submitted as part of a second study, on yellow fever vaccine responses in identical twins.

The rearrangement joins TRBV18 to TRBJ1-1; 8 nucleotides align to TRBD1. The source is a woman aged 18-30 years in good health. The sequenced material came from memory (CD45RO+) T cells sorted from blood. CDR3 in amino acids: CASSPGTGTEAFF. The CDR3 DNA reads TGTGCCAGCTCACCAGGGACAGGCACTGAAGCTTTCTTT.